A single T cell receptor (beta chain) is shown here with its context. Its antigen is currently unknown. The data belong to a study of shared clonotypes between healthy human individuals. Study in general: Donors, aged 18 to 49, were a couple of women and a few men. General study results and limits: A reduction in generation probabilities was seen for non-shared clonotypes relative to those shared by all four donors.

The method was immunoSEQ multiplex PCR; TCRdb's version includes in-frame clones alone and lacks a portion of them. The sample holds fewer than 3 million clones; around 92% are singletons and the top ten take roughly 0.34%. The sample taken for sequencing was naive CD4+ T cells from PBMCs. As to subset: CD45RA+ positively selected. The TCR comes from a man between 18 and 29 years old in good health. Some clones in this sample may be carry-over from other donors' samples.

DNA of the CDR3: TGTGCCAGCGGCCCGACAGGGAATCAGCCCCAGCATTTT. It specifies CASGPTGNQPQHF. J is TRBJ1-5 and V is TRBV2; 7 bases align to TRBD1. J was trimmed by 4 bases and V by 8 bases; bases with no gene match: 5. The CDR3 runs 13 residues. Per the germline V gene, CDR1 is SNHLY and CDR2 is FYNNEI.